This paragraph covers one TCR beta chain sequence. Its cognate antigen has yet to be identified. No base-level quality is on record; no much larger clone is a single base apart. This record belongs to a study of vaccination effects on CD4 cells after COVID-19 (dated by TCRdb to 2022 to 2024). General notes on the study: In the ViraFEST assay, PBMC were stimulated with viral peptide pools, and TCR sequencing was then used to find antigen-specific CD4+ T cell clonotypes based on their expansion. In both COVID-19 convalescent patients and infection-naive vaccine recipients, the study compared SARS-CoV-2 spike-specific CD4+ TCR repertoires from before mRNA vaccination with those from after it. Across the study, the median time from the second dose to post-vaccine sampling was 72 days (range 14 to 241). Under 2.5 million PBMC per well were cultured with 10 ug/ml peptides in IMDM containing 5% human AB serum, about 9.6 IU/ml IL-2 and gentamicin. The Oncomine TCR Beta short-read assay on an Illumina iSeq 100 was used to sequence cultures from other donors in the study. The full study included some eleven COVID-19 convalescent patients and a few SARS-CoV-2-naive healthy vaccine recipients. After vaccination, three convalescent patients were sampled both early (day +14) and late (day +241, +227, +161 respectively).

Beyond this particular receptor, the publication reports: Among convalescent patients, the spike-reactive repertoire after vaccination was made up mainly of new vaccine-induced clones that were largely distinct from the clones induced by infection. The study was limited by a small number of convalescent patients, and early post-infection timepoints were lacking. Both infection-induced and vaccine-induced clones contracted markedly at late post-vaccination timepoints, which is consistent with waning T cell responses.

As encoded in the germline V gene, CDR1 is MNHEY while CDR2 is SVGEGT. From its cysteine to its phenylalanine, the CDR3 spans 15 amino acids. Just CDR3 DNA is preserved here, 45 bases in frame from base 1. V is clipped by 5 bases and J by 2 bases, and the sequence between their germline boundaries is 15 bases long. Library preparation was by the immunoSEQ multiplex PCR assay. DNA from the CD4+ T cells that had been cultured and isolated underwent TCR beta CDR3 sequencing. In the authors' own workflow: Non-productive TCR sequences were removed and reads were trimmed to the CDR3 region, keeping CDR3s of at least 7 amino acids. Antigen-specific clonotypes were identified with the MANAFEST web app by comparing expansion in peptide wells against reference cultures. Positive clones required FDR<0.05 expansion versus reference and all other wells, odds ratio above 5, and frequency above 0.1% in two replicate wells. A clonotype was defined as cross-reactive if the clonotype was significantly expanded both in SARS-CoV-2 spike wells and in at least one common cold coronavirus spike condition. CDR3 similarity was assessed by Levenshtein distance using the stringdist R package, and unrooted trees were constructed with ape in R 3.6.1. TCRdb provides this immuneACCESS table in a form limited to in-frame rearrangements. Some clones are lacking; in checked studies, under half of them reflect an unresolved V gene, and why the rest are absent is not known. D and trimming come from the DNA, and the V and J calls and clone size come from that table. The sample table contains about 44,000 clones; only one count was recorded for just over 75% of them. Around 3.3% of the sample comes from the top ten.

After less than 13 days of culture, CD4+ T cells were isolated with the EasySep CD4+ T cell isolation kit. PCR-confirmed SARS-CoV-2 infection had occurred in convalescent patients between March and December 2020, before the Alpha, Beta and Delta variants emerged in the United States. Each participant got two doses of an mRNA SARS-CoV-2 vaccine, either BNT162b2 or mRNA-1273. Half of the culture medium was replaced with fresh IL-2-containing medium on days 3 and 7. Unless otherwise noted, each peptide stimulation condition was cultured in triplicate wells. PBMC were separated from whole blood using Ficoll-Paque Plus gradient centrifugation and were then either cryopreserved at -140C or used fresh. Genomic DNA was extracted from cultured CD4+ T cells with the QIAamp micro DNA kit.

The specimen was CD4+ T cells from PBMCs cultured without peptide, collected after COVID-19 vaccination. The chain is made from TRBV6-2 or TRBV6-3 and TRBJ2-5; the D gene is possibly TRBD1 or TRBD2, each agreeing over 5 bases. This sequence originates from a human donor who had a prior SARS-CoV-2 infection. CDR3 region: CASSDGTPGQETQYF. The DNA is TGTGCCAGCAGTGACGGGACCCCGGGACAAGAGACCCAGTACTTC.